A selection of T cell receptor beta chains follows, all from one sample in a study of T cell repertoires in cytomegalovirus infection. TCRdb reprocessed the reads via MiXCR and lists one record per CDR3 protein. This sample has more than 500,000 distinct CDR3 sequences; 15% to 20% occur once, and the top ten carry 20% to 30%. Material for sequencing was CD8+ T cells from PBMCs. These receptors were obtained from a human donor in good health (CMV status not recorded). Some clones in this sample may be carry-over from other donors' samples. CDR3s include the opening cysteine and the closing phenylalanine or tryptophan. The D gene is left open where the match is weak. Clone size is shown for a subset of rows, as once, few, many or a class of expanded clone.

TRBV7-3,many,TRBJ1-1,-,TGTGCCAGCAGCTTAGGGACCGAGAGCCCTGAAGCTTTCTTT,CASSLGTESPEAFF
TRBV27,-,TRBJ1-1,-,TGTGCCAGCAGTTTAATGGGGTCCGGCACTGAAGCTTTCTTT,CASSLMGSGTEAFF
TRBV5-4,-,TRBJ2-4,TRBD2,TGTGCCAGCAGGCGTTCCGGGACTAGCGGGAGGAACATTCAGTACTTC,CASRRSGTSGRNIQYF
TRBV7-6,many,TRBJ2-7,-,TGTGCCAGCAGCCCTCGCACAAACTACGAGCAGTACTTC,CASSPRTNYEQYF
TRBV4-2,-,TRBJ2-7,TRBD1,TGTGCCAGCAGCCAATCCGGGACAGGGACCTACGAGCAGTACTTC,CASSQSGTGTYEQYF
TRBV12-3/TRBV12-4,many,TRBJ2-1,TRBD1,TGTGCCAGCAGTTTAGCCCCAGGGGGCCACAATGAGCAGTTCTTC,CASSLAPGGHNEQFF
TRBV9,many,TRBJ2-7,TRBD2,TGTGCCAGCAGCGTCGGAGATGCGGGAGTCTACGAGCAGTACTTC,CASSVGDAGVYEQYF
TRBV9,few,TRBJ1-5,-,TGTGCCAGCAGCGTAAGCCAAAATCAGCCCCAGCATTTT,CASSVSQNQPQHF
TRBV12-3/TRBV12-4,many,TRBJ2-1,TRBD1,TGTGCCAGCAGTGATACCCGGACAGGGTCTATCGATGAGCAGTTCTTC,CASSDTRTGSIDEQFF
TRBV6-5,many,TRBJ2-3,-,TGTGCCAGCAGCGGGGCCTCGGCAGATACGCAGTATTTT,CASSGASADTQYF
TRBV6-5,-,TRBJ2-7,-,TGTGCCAGCAGTTACTCGAAACAGTTTCCCTACGAGCAGTACTTC,CASSYSKQFPYEQYF
TRBV10-2,many,TRBJ1-2,-,TGCGCCAGCAGTGAAAGAAGGGGATCGATACATGGCTACACCTTC,CASSERRGSIHGYTF
TRBV19,many,TRBJ1-3,-,TGTGCCAGTAGTATCCCCGGCTCTGGAAACACCATATATTTT,CASSIPGSGNTIYF
TRBV14,few,TRBJ2-2,-,TGTGCCAGCAGGAGCCTGGGCAGCGGGGAGCTGTTTTTT,CASRSLGSGELFF
TRBV6-5,many,TRBJ1-2,-,TGTGCCAGCAAGGGGTGGAGTTTGGGTTGGCACTATGGCTACACCTTC,CASKGWSLGWHYGYTF
TRBV28,-,TRBJ2-5,TRBD1,TGTGCCAGCAGTCCTTTCATCGTCTTGGACAGGGAAGAGACCCAGTACTTC,CASSPFIVLDREETQYF
TRBV7-9,many,TRBJ1-1,-,TGTGCCAGCAGCAGGGCGAACACTGAAGCTTTCTTT,CASSRANTEAFF
TRBV7-9,many,TRBJ2-4,-,TGTGCCAGCACTGGGCCTCCCTTTACCAAAAACATTCAGTACTTC,CASTGPPFTKNIQYF
TRBV7-9,many,TRBJ2-1,TRBD2,TGTGCCAGCAGCCTCCCTACTAGCGCGGAAGAGTTCTTC,CASSLPTSAEEFF
TRBV9,-,TRBJ2-5,TRBD1,TGTGCCAGCAGCGACGATCCGGGACAGCCCCAAGAGACCCAGTACTTC,CASSDDPGQPQETQYF
TRBV7-2,many,TRBJ2-1,TRBD1,TGTGCCAGCAGCTTATACAGGGGACGTTACAATGAGCAGTTCTTC,CASSLYRGRYNEQFF
TRBV5-6,-,TRBJ2-1,-,TGTGCCAGCAGCGGGCCCGGGACTGGATTCAATGAGCAGTTCTTC,CASSGPGTGFNEQFF
TRBV20-1,-,TRBJ2-5,TRBD2,TGCAGTCCAGGGGCGGGGGGGACCCAGTACTTC,CSPGAGGTQYF
TRBV6-2/TRBV6-3,-,TRBJ2-5,-,TGTGCCAGCAGTCCCGGGACGGACTCAACAACCCAGTACTTC,CASSPGTDSTTQYF
TRBV6-5,-,TRBJ2-3,TRBD1,TGTGCCAGCAGTTACGCGACAGGGGAGCCAGATACGCAGTATTTT,CASSYATGEPDTQYF
TRBV4-1,many,TRBJ1-1,-,TGCGCCAGCAGCCAAAGCACAGCAAACACTGAAGCTTTCTTT,CASSQSTANTEAFF
TRBV12-3/TRBV12-4,many,TRBJ1-1,-,TGTGCCAGCAGTTTCCTACCCCCGAGGGCGAACACTGAAGCTTTCTTT,CASSFLPPRANTEAFF
TRBV6-5,many,TRBJ2-7,-,TGTGCCAGCAGTTACTCTTTCCCAACGGACTACGAGCAGTACTTC,CASSYSFPTDYEQYF
TRBV27,-,TRBJ2-3,TRBD2,TGTGCCAGCAGCAACATAACAGCGGGAGAGACAGATACGCAGTATTTT,CASSNITAGETDTQYF
TRBV10-3,-,TRBJ2-7,TRBD1,TGTGCCATCAGTGACGAAGACAGGGTAGGGACCTACGAGCAGTACTTC,CAISDEDRVGTYEQYF
TRBV11-2,many,TRBJ2-1,-,TGTGCCAGCAGTCACGACAGGCCCTCCTACAATGAGCAGTTCTTC,CASSHDRPSYNEQFF
TRBV7-3,many,TRBJ2-2,TRBD1,TGTGCCAGCAGCCCCCGGGACAGGAGTACCGGGGAGCTGTTTTTT,CASSPRDRSTGELFF
TRBV6-6,many,TRBJ2-1,TRBD1,TGTGCCAGCATTTCGCACAGGGGGCTGAACAATGAGCAGTTCTTC,CASISHRGLNNEQFF
TRBV5-1,few,TRBJ2-1,TRBD2,TGCGCCAGCAGCAGCCGTCGTACTAGCGGGGCGTACAATGAGCAGTTCTTC,CASSSRRTSGAYNEQFF
TRBV2,few,TRBJ2-7,TRBD1,TGTGCCAGCAGTGAAACTGGACAGGGACCTTACGAGCAGTACTTC,CASSETGQGPYEQYF
TRBV9,-,TRBJ2-7,TRBD1,TGTGCCAGCAGCGTGGGACAGATCTCCTACGAGCAGTACTTC,CASSVGQISYEQYF
TRBV27,few,TRBJ2-5,-,TGTGCCAGCAGTTCCTCTTGGGGGGTAGAAGAGACCCAGTACTTC,CASSSSWGVEETQYF
TRBV20-1,-,TRBJ1-2,-,TGCAGTGCTAGAGATAGGAAAACTAACTATGGCTACACCTTC,CSARDRKTNYGYTF
TRBV4-1,-,TRBJ2-7,TRBD2,TGCGCCAGCAGCCAAGAGAGGCGGACTAAGCGGGGGGCCTCCTACGAGCAGTACTTC,CASSQERRTKRGASYEQYF
TRBV5-1,-,TRBJ2-7,-,TGCGCCAGCAGCTTGGCCGCGAAGACCTACGAGCAGTACTTC,CASSLAAKTYEQYF
TRBV5-1,few,TRBJ2-3,-,TGCGCCAGCACCCTTGGAGTGGTAAGCACAGATACGCAGTATTTT,CASTLGVVSTDTQYF
TRBV7-3,many,TRBJ2-7,TRBD1,TGTGCCAGCAGGTCCGGGACAGGGTTCGAGCAGTACTTC,CASRSGTGFEQYF
TRBV10-3,few,TRBJ2-1,TRBD2,TGTGCCATCAGTGTACGGGGGGATAACAATGAGCAGTTCTTC,CAISVRGDNNEQFF
TRBV6-4,-,TRBJ1-2,TRBD1,TGTGCCAGCAGTGACCCGATTGAACGGACAGGGAGCGGCTACACCTTC,CASSDPIERTGSGYTF
TRBV7-8,many,TRBJ2-2,-,TGTGCCTCCCCACCCCCGAACACCGGGGAGCTGTTTTTT,CASPPPNTGELFF
TRBV7-6,-,TRBJ2-7,TRBD1,TGTGCCAGCAGCTTAGGCCAGGGGGCTGAGGAGCAGTACTTC,CASSLGQGAEEQYF
TRBV6-1,many,TRBJ1-2,-,TGTGCCAGCAGTGAGGCAGCCCGGGGTGTAGATGGCTACACCTTC,CASSEAARGVDGYTF
TRBV5-1,few,TRBJ2-7,-,TGCGCCAGCAGCCGTATCCCCTACGAGCAGTACTTC,CASSRIPYEQYF
TRBV7-6,few,TRBJ2-7,-,TGTGCCAGCAGTTATGGACAGTCGAGCGAGCAGTACTTC,CASSYGQSSEQYF
TRBV5-5,-,TRBJ2-7,-,TGTGCCAGCAGCTCCTCAGGGGAGCGGTCCTACGAGCAGTACTTC,CASSSSGERSYEQYF
TRBV7-9,many,TRBJ2-7,-,TGTGCCAGCAGCTTATCCTCGGGGGAGTCCTACGAGCAGTACTTC,CASSLSSGESYEQYF
TRBV20-1,few,TRBJ1-1,-,TGCAGTGCTAGCGACGGTTTAATGAACACTGAAGCTTTCTTT,CSASDGLMNTEAFF
TRBV19,few,TRBJ2-7,-,TGTGCCAGTATTTCAGGGGTTGAAGGCGAGCAGTACTTC,CASISGVEGEQYF
TRBV11-2,many,TRBJ2-1,-,TGTGCCAGCAGCTCCACCCCCGGGAACGAGCATGACAGCTCCTACAATGAGCAGTTCTTC,CASSSTPGNEHDSSYNEQFF
TRBV2,few,TRBJ1-4,-,TGTGCCAGCAGAGAAGGTAAACTGTTTTTT,CASREGKLFF
TRBV19,few,TRBJ2-2,-,TGTGCCAGTAGTATTGGAGTGTACACCGGGGAGCTGTTTTTT,CASSIGVYTGELFF
TRBV12-3/TRBV12-4,-,TRBJ2-7,TRBD1,TGTGCCAGCAGACCCGGGACAGGGGGTAAGCAGTACTTC,CASRPGTGGKQYF
TRBV19,-,TRBJ2-4,-,TGTGCCAGTAGTATAGGTCCCAACGCGGAAAACATTCAGTACTTC,CASSIGPNAENIQYF
TRBV4-1,many,TRBJ1-1,-,TGCGCCAGCAGCCAAGATATCCGTAAGATGAACACTGAAGCTTTCTTT,CASSQDIRKMNTEAFF